What follows are 21 T cell receptor beta chains derived from one specimen sequenced in a study of post-analysis software for immune sequencing data (dated by TCRdb to the mid-2010s). Their recognized antigens are unknown. The library was produced with PCR. The run used an Illumina HiSeq 2500. To reduce PCR and sequencing biases, unique molecular identifiers were built into the TCR beta cDNA libraries. The public reads were quality trimmed at Q25 with fastp and then assembled into clones with MiXCR by TCRdb, keeping productive beta chains. Identical CDR3 proteins give one entry, which carries the most common genes and DNA. This sample is represented by about 500,000 distinct CDR3 sequences; 40% to 55% of them were singletons. Around 10% of the sample is taken by the ten largest. General findings and caveats noted by the study authors: Patients showed significantly higher frequencies than controls for about 5 TRBV segments, among them TRBV5-6, TRBV5-1 and TRBV20-1.

Sequencing used blood. These receptors were taken from a girl aged 5-17 years with multiple sclerosis.

As concerns this clonotype: Possible read error: a much larger clone is one base away. The DNA of the CDR3 is TGTGCCAGCAGTTTATTGGTCTATGAGCAGTGCTTC. Its translation is CASSLLVYEQCF. The chain has TRBV12-3 or TRBV12-4 and TRBJ2-1; D is unclear. There are 12 residues in the CDR3.

In its sample, this clonotype was seen a few times. The J gene is TRBJ1-1, the V gene TRBV28; D not certain. CDR1 and CDR2 from the germline V gene are MDHEN and SYDVKM. Trimming left V 6 bases short and J 6 bases short, with 8 bases between. This CDR3 comprises 11 residues. The CDR3 DNA reads TGTGCCAGCAGGGTGGGATCTGAAGCTTTCTTT. It is translated as CASRVGSEAFF.

The chain carries TRBV20-1 and TRBJ2-5; 7 bases are a match to TRBD1. This CDR3 spans 14 amino acids. Germline CDR1 DFQATT, CDR2 SNEGSKA (reference sequence). V trimming: 6 bases; J trimming: 2 bases; junction bases outside the gene matches: 9. The CDR3 region has the DNA TGCAGTGCAGCCAAAGACAGGGCGCAAGAGACCCAGTACTTC. As protein: CSAAKDRAQETQYF.

In this sample, this clonotype turned up many times. The chain combines TRBV6-1 with TRBJ2-3; either TRBD1 or TRBD2 may supply D (5 bases each). CDR1 is MNHNS and CDR2 is SASEGT in the germline V gene. Trimming shortened V by 10 bases and J by 4 bases, and 24 bases separated the two germline ends. The CDR3 runs 16 residues. In DNA, the CDR3 is TGTGCCATCCAGTCGACCGGGACCCGATACCCAGATACGCAGTATTTT. The encoded protein is CAIQSTGTRYPDTQYF.

V and J are TRBV4-1 and TRBJ1-5, with a weak D call TRBD1 (6 bases). V shed 1 base and J shed 9 bases, with 16 bases lying between them. This CDR3 has 15 amino acids. CDR1 MGHRA and CDR2 YSYEKL come from the germline V gene. The CDR3 nucleotides read TGCGCCAGCAGCCAAGCCCTCGGGGGCGGTTGGCCCCAGCATTTT. It translates to CASSQALGGGWPQHF.

V and J are TRBV4-3 and TRBJ1-1, with TRBD1 identical over 11 bases. The germline CDR1 and CDR2 sequences are LGHNA and YSLEER. With 4 bases clipped from V and 10 bases from J, the junction kept 8 bases outside the gene matches. This CDR3 is built from 14 residues. CDR3 region: CASSPGTGGTPAFF. The CDR3 coding sequence is TGCGCCAGCAGCCCCGGGACAGGGGGAACCCCAGCTTTCTTT.

V usage is TRBV7-8 and J usage is TRBJ2-7; a weak D match, TRBD2 (8 bases). This CDR3 region has 16 residues. The germline V gene has CDR1 SGHVS and CDR2 FQNEAQ. V was shortened by 8 bases and J by 4 bases, with 24 bases between the two germline ends. CDR3 residues: CASRGGQQRGLYEQYF. CDR3 DNA: TGTGCCAGCCGGGGGGGACAGCAACGGGGTCTATACGAGCAGTACTTC.

This rearrangement joins TRBV20-1 to TRBJ2-3, with no clear D. V lost 3 bases, J lost 4 bases, and 20 bases lay in between. Germline loops: CDR1 DFQATT, CDR2 SNEGSKA (reference sequence). The length of the CDR3 is 16 residues. The CDR3 reads CSASSHRTPGADTQYF. CDR3 bases: TGCAGTGCTAGCTCGCACCGGACCCCTGGGGCAGATACGCAGTATTTT.

The chain joins TRBV7-2 to TRBJ1-4; D is unclear. Trimming shortened V by 0 bases and J by 0 bases, and 8 bases separated the two germline ends. Germline V gives CDR1 SGHTA, CDR2 FQGNSA. The CDR3 spans 16 residues. The CDR3 DNA reads as TGTGCCAGCAGCTTAGCATCGGTAGCAACTAATGAAAAACTGTTTTTT. Translating gives CASSLASVATNEKLFF. Based on the CDR3 plus reference TRBV7-2 and TRBJ1-4, the full variable domain is GAGVSQSPSNKVTEKGKDVELRCDPISGHTALYWYRQSLGQGLEFLIYFQGNSAPDKSGLPSDRFSAERTGGSVSTLTIQRTQQEDSAVYLCASSLASVATNEKLFFGSGTQLSVL.

The chain has TRBV20-1 and TRBJ2-3; 9 nucleotides line up with TRBD2. This CDR3 contains 15 residues. Germline values: CDR1 DFQATT, CDR2 SNEGSKA (reference sequence). V lost 0 bases and J lost 5; bases outside the gene matches: 6. The chain's CDR3 is CSARDRAGGLDTQYF. The DNA for the CDR3 is TGCAGTGCTAGAGATAGAGCGGGGGGCTTAGATACGCAGTATTTT.

V and J are TRBV20-1 and TRBJ2-7; D call uncertain. CDR1 DFQATT and CDR2 SNEGSKA come from the germline V gene (reference sequence). The V end lost 3 bases, the J end lost 1 base, and 7 bases lay between the germline ends. The CDR3 has 12 residues. The CDR3 region has the DNA TGCAGTGCTAGTTCCCAGTCCTACGAGCAGTACTTC. Its protein is CSASSQSYEQYF.

There are a few counts of this clonotype. CDR3 coding DNA: TGTGCCAGCAGCCAATCCACGGGTCACTATGGCTACACCTTC. Protein product: CASSQSTGHYGYTF. The chain uses TRBV3-1 and TRBJ1-2; D uncertain. Looked up from germline, CDR1 is LGHDT and CDR2 is YNNKEL (reference sequence). V gave up 2 bases and J gave up 3 bases, with 10 bases separating them. This CDR3 has 14 residues.

The chain links TRBV15 to TRBJ2-7, with TRBD1 matching 9 bases. J gave up 2 bases and V 4 bases, and 6 bases lay outside the gene matches. CDR1 LNHNV and CDR2 YYDKDF come from the germline V gene (reference sequence). This CDR3 is 15 amino acids long. The CDR3 spells CATSITWDRAYEQYF. The CDR3 region has the DNA TGTGCCACCAGCATTACCTGGGACAGGGCCTACGAGCAGTACTTC.

The CDR3 DNA sequence: TGTGCCAGCAGCTTGTCCCCCGGGTCTTTCTCCTACGAGCAGTACTTC. This translates into CASSLSPGSFSYEQYF. The chain employs TRBV7-9 and TRBJ2-7, with D unresolved. V was clipped by 3 bases and J by 0 bases, with 15 bases between them. The CDR3 extends over 16 amino acids. CDR1 and CDR2 from the germline V gene are SEHNR and FQNEAQ (reference sequence).

The chain employs TRBV20-1 and TRBJ2-7; D remains ambiguous. The germline CDR1 and CDR2 sequences are DFQATT and SNEGSKA (reference sequence). The CDR3 loop spans 18 amino acids. The V end lost 1 base, the J end lost 7 bases, and 29 bases lay between the germline ends. The CDR3 DNA is TGCAGTGCTAGAGCATCCCAACCGTCGGCAGGTCGCCCCGGGGAGCAGTACTTC. Protein product: CSARASQPSAGRPGEQYF.

The chain is built from TRBV6-1 and TRBJ2-3, with TRBD2 as a possible D gene (6 bases). With 2 bases removed from V and 2 bases from J, the gap between germline ends came to 11 bases. This CDR3 comprises 15 residues. Per the germline V gene, CDR1 is MNHNS and CDR2 is SASEGT. DNA for the CDR3: TGTGCCAGCAGTGAAATTGGGAGGACCACAGATACGCAGTATTTT. Translating it yields CASSEIGRTTDTQYF.

The rearrangement joins TRBV29-1 to TRBJ2-2, with unresolved D. Germline V gene lookup returns CDR1 SQVTM and CDR2 ANQGSEA. Trimming shortened V by 6 bases and J by 0 bases, and 11 bases separated the two germline ends. There are 14 residues in the CDR3. As DNA, the CDR3 is TGCAGCGTGGACCTAGGGCCGAACACCGGGGAGCTGTTTTTT. The encoded protein is CSVDLGPNTGELFF.

This clonotype has just a few counts. The gene calls are TRBV4-3 and TRBJ2-3; TRBD2 aligns across 7 bases. The germline CDR1 and CDR2 sequences are LGHNA and YSLEER. Trimming took 1 base from V and 1 from J; bases not matched to a gene: 2. This CDR3 comprises 15 residues. The CDR3 nucleotides are TGCGCCAGCAGCCAAGCAACTAGCGGCACAGATACGCAGTATTTT. Protein: CASSQATSGTDTQYF.

The CDR3 is CASSLGQGAQPQHF. The CDR3 coding sequence is TGTGCCAGCAGCTTGGGCCAGGGGGCACAGCCCCAGCATTTT. The J gene is TRBJ1-5, the V gene TRBV5-5; 8 bases agree with TRBD1. CDR1 and CDR2 from the germline V gene are SGHKS and YYEKEE (reference sequence). This CDR3 is 14 amino acids long. J gave up 7 bases and V 0 bases, and 3 bases lay outside the gene matches.

The chain has TRBV28 and TRBJ2-4; no firm D call. The CDR3 sequence is 12 residues long. Germline V gene data show CDR1 as MDHEN and CDR2 as SYDVKM. Trimming stripped 2 bases from V and 13 bases from J, with 12 bases between. The CDR3 loop is CASSLTRLEQYF. CDR3 nucleotide sequence: TGTGCCAGCAGTTTAACCCGGTTGGAGCAGTACTTC.

This clonotype showed up just a few times. V gene TRBV7-3 combines with J gene TRBJ2-1; 8 bases are a match to TRBD1. The DNA end is more similar to TRBJ2-7, so the J call may be wrong. Germline V gene sequence: CDR1 SGHTA, CDR2 FQGTGA. CDR3 length equals 17 residues. CDR3 amino acids: CASSLTLGQGSYNEQYF. The CDR3 nucleotides read TGTGCCAGCAGCTTAACGCTAGGACAGGGATCCTACAATGAGCAGTACTTC.